Included here is one TCR beta chain sequence, with context. V shed 0 bases, J shed 2 bases, and the junction held 14 bases outside the gene matches. This CDR3 is 19 amino acids long. Germline values: CDR1 KGHSH, CDR2 LQKENI. As originally analysed: Researchers report that nucleated cell counts were estimated from reference gene primer amplification. The protocol was immunoSEQ multiplex PCR, while the TCRdb copy is restricted to in-frame clones and leaves out a portion. V and J calls and clone size are given by that table; D and trimming were obtained from the DNA. The repertoire includes 50,000 to 55,000 clones, around 87% of them detected once, and approximately 4% sits in the top ten. These data come from a study of blood T cell repertoires in COVID-19. About the study: Acute-phase and convalescent COVID-19 samples originated in the United States, Italy and Spain. The analysed material was cDNA or gDNA that came from T cells, B-cell-depleted T cells, or PBMCs.

This chain joins TRBV18 and TRBJ2-3; 7 nucleotides align to TRBD1. This receptor was taken from a man in his fifties with acute or convalescent COVID-19. Sample: peripheral blood. The CDR3 here is CASSPPRTGIIYSTDTQYF. The CDR3 DNA sequence: TGTGCCAGCTCACCACCGAGGACAGGAATAATATACTCCACAGATACGCAGTATTTT.